The clone carrying this T cell receptor (beta chain) occurred a few times. MiXCR was run by TCRdb on the RT-PCR reads, yielding one entry per CDR3 protein. The sample holds hundreds of thousands of distinct CDR3 sequences, approximately 15% seen once. The ends were cut back, 2 bases at V and 2 bases at J, with 14 bases in the middle. From germline, CDR1 is SGHRS and CDR2 YFSETQ. The CDR3 loop spans 15 amino acids. The entry originates in a study of response to subunit inactivated influenza vaccine. Here the sequenced sample was PBMCs from blood, taken approximately 15 days before vaccination. This chain connects TRBV5-1 to TRBJ2-7, with D unclear. The sequence derives from a man aged 45-65 years who received an inactivated influenza vaccine. The chain's CDR3 is CASSFGYRTTYEQYF. In nucleotides, the CDR3 is TGCGCCAGCAGCTTCGGTTACAGAACGACCTACGAGCAGTACTTC.